These 5 T cell receptor beta chains share one sample of origin, sequenced in a study of control samples from healthy donors and cancer patients. Some clones are missing from TCRdb's copy, which holds only in-frame ones; the method was immunoSEQ multiplex PCR. Of about 140,000 clones in the sample, approximately 94% were seen once. Input material: blood. Every receptor here comes from a man in his forties in good health.

The genes are TRBV2 and TRBJ1-1, with TRBD1 identical over 7 bases. The CDR3 extends over 15 amino acids. V lost 6 bases, J lost 1 base, and 8 bases stayed unmatched. The germline V gene encodes CDR1 SNHLY and CDR2 FYNNEI. The CDR3 nucleotides are TGTGCCAGCAGGGGCTCCGGGACAGAGAACACTGAAGCTTTCTTT. Its translation: CASRGSGTENTEAFF.

The rearrangement joins TRBV6-1 to TRBJ1-5, with D hard to call. The CDR3 sequence is 17 residues long. Germline V lookup: CDR1 MNHNS, CDR2 SASEGT. Trimming took off 1 base at V and 0 bases at J, with 13 bases between the two ends. CDR3 in amino acids: CASSEGRNRLSNQPQHF. CDR3 DNA sequence: TGTGCCAGCAGTGAAGGCAGGAACAGACTTAGCAATCAGCCCCAGCATTTT.

The chain combines TRBV4-2 with TRBJ2-3; TRBD2 agrees at 12 bases. Germline lookup yields CDR1 LGHNA and CDR2 YNFKEQ. CDR3 length: 16 amino acids. V shed 3 bases and J 3 bases; nucleotides not matched to a gene: 4. In DNA, the CDR3 is TGTGCCAGCAGCCAGGCTCTAGCGGGAGGGACAGATACGCAGTATTTT. This codes for CASSQALAGGTDTQYF.

This clone is a singleton in its sample. The CDR3 coding sequence is TGTGCCAGCAGCCTCGAGGGTGGCTCCTACGAGCAGTACTTC. Translated, it gives CASSLEGGSYEQYF. The J gene is TRBJ2-7, the V gene TRBV7-6, with TRBD2 as a possible D gene (5 bases). Germline lookup yields CDR1 SGHVS and CDR2 FNYEAQ. The CDR3 sequence is 14 residues long. V shed 5 bases and J shed 0 bases, with 11 bases lying between them. The full variable domain, in which reference TRBV7-6 and TRBJ2-7 provide the parts outside the CDR3, is GAGVSQSPRYKVTKRGQDVALRCDPISGHVSLYWYRQALGQGPEFLTYFNYEAQQDKSGLPNDRFSAERPEGSISTLTIQRTEQRDSAMYRCASSLEGGSYEQYFGPGTRLTVT.

This chain joins TRBV5-1 and TRBJ1-6; D is unclear. CDR3 length: 13 amino acids. With 1 base removed from V and 7 bases from J, the gap between germline ends came to 6 bases. Germline CDR1 and CDR2: SGHRS and YFSETQ. The CDR3 DNA is TGCGCCAGCAGCTTGACAGACAATTCACCCCTCCACTTT. Protein sequence: CASSLTDNSPLHF.